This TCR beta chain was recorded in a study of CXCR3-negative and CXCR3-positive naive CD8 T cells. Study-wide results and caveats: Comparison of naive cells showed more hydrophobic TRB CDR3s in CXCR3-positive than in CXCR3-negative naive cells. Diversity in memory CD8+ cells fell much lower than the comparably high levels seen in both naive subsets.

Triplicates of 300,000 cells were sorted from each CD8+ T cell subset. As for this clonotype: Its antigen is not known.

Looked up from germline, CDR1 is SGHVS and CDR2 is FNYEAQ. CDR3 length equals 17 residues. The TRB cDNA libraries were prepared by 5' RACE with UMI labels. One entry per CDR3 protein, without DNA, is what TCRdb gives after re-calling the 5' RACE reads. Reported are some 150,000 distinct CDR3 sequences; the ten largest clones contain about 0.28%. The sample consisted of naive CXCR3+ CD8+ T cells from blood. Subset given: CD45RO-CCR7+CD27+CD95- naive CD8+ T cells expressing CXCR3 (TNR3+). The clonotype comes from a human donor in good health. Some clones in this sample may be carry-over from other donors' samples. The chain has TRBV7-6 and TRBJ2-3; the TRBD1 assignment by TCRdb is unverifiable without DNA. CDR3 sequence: CASSLMPHPRIADTQYF. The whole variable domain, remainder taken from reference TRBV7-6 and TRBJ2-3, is GAGVSQSPRYKVTKRGQDVALRCDPISGHVSLYWYRQALGQGPEFLTYFNYEAQQDKSGLPNDRFSAERPEGSISTLTIQRTEQRDSAMYRCASSLMPHPRIADTQYFGPGTRLTVL.